One and the same sample provided the 21 T cell receptor beta chains below, sequenced in a study of blood T cell repertoires in COVID-19. Sequencing used immunoSEQ multiplex PCR; TCRdb keeps in-frame clones, though not all of them. The repertoire holds 170,000 or so clones, with approximately 88% as singletons. Sequencing input: peripheral blood. The receptors come from a middle-aged woman with COVID-19, enrolled during active disease.

J is TRBJ2-7 and V is TRBV24-1, with unresolved D. V shed 0 bases and J shed 2 bases, with 10 bases lying between them. The CDR3 runs 15 residues. Germline V gene sequence: CDR1 KGHDR, CDR2 SFDVKD. The CDR3 bases are TGTGCCACCAGTGATTTGAGACACGGTCCCTACGAGCAGTACTTC. Encoded protein: CATSDLRHGPYEQYF.

The V and J genes are TRBV19 and TRBJ2-2; D is possibly TRBD2 (6 bases). Germline loops: CDR1 LNHDA, CDR2 SQIVND (reference sequence). V lost 8 bases, J lost 6 bases, and 22 bases lay in between. This CDR3 region has 16 residues. The CDR3, as DNA: TGTGCCAGTGCCACCCCGGGAGTAGAGTGGGCCGGGGAGCTGTTTTTT. Translated: CASATPGVEWAGELFF.

This clone was counted between two and nine times. This chain links TRBV5-6 with TRBJ2-2, with D perhaps TRBD1 (6 bases). The germline CDR1 and CDR2 sequences are SGHDT and YYEEEE. This CDR3 is 17 amino acids long. The V and J ends lost 0 bases and 2 bases respectively, with 14 bases between them. The CDR3 loop reads CASSLAKNRVNTGELFF. DNA for the CDR3: TGTGCCAGCAGCTTGGCGAAAAACAGGGTTAACACCGGGGAGCTGTTTTTT.

This clone was observed a few times. V usage is TRBV5-1 and J usage is TRBJ2-4, with 12 bases identical to TRBD2. Trimming cost V 3 bases and J 0 bases; bases outside gene matches: 10. The CDR3 runs 19 residues. Germline V lookup: CDR1 SGHRS, CDR2 YFSETQ. The CDR3 spells CASSSLTSGGSLAKNIQYF. The CDR3 DNA is TGCGCCAGCAGCTCTTTGACTAGCGGGGGATCCTTAGCCAAAAACATTCAGTACTTC.

The chain joins TRBV7-2 to TRBJ2-4; the D gene is possibly TRBD1 (6 bases). V was pared by 1 base and J by 1 base, with 14 bases between. The CDR3 extends over 17 amino acids. The germline CDR1 and CDR2 sequences are SGHTA and FQGNSA. In DNA form, the CDR3 reads TGTGCCAGCAGCTTAGAAGTTGGCAGGGGTGCCAAAAACATTCAGTACTTC. It specifies CASSLEVGRGAKNIQYF. The whole variable domain, filled in from reference TRBV7-2 and TRBJ2-4, reads GAGVSQSPSNKVTEKGKDVELRCDPISGHTALYWYRQSLGQGLEFLIYFQGNSAPDKSGLPSDRFSAERTGGSVSTLTIQRTQQEDSAVYLCASSLEVGRGAKNIQYFGAGTRLSVL.

As DNA, the CDR3 is TGTGCCAGCAGTTTTGGGACAGGATGGGGCGGCTATGGCTACACCTTC. Protein sequence: CASSFGTGWGGYGYTF. This chain uses TRBV27 with TRBJ1-2; 8 nucleotides align to TRBD1. Losses at the gene ends were 3 bases for V and 4 bases for J; bases not matched to a gene: 10. The length of the CDR3 is 16 residues. CDR1 is MNHEY and CDR2 is SMNVEV in the germline V gene (reference sequence).

The J gene is TRBJ2-2, the V gene TRBV7-8; 9 bases align to TRBD2. Germline V gene sequence: CDR1 SGHVS, CDR2 FQNEAQ. V lost 5 bases to trimming and J lost 5 bases; unmatched junction nucleotides: 9. The CDR3 loop spans 16 amino acids. The CDR3 reads CASSPNLSGGTGELFF. The CDR3 DNA reads as TGTGCCAGCAGCCCAAACCTTAGCGGGGGAACCGGGGAGCTGTTTTTT.

The chain couples TRBV5-8 to TRBJ1-6; D is unclear. The CDR3 has 20 residues. CDR1 is SGHTS and CDR2 is YDEGEE in the germline V gene. Deletions cut 1 base from V and 0 bases from J, with 20 bases between. The CDR3 bases are TGTGCCAGCAGCTTGTCGGCCGACTTATTTGGCAGCTCCTATAATTCACCCCTCCACTTT. It yields the protein CASSLSADLFGSSYNSPLHF.

This chain links TRBV19 with TRBJ2-3; 9 bases fit TRBD1. Germline CDR1 is LNHDA and CDR2 is SQIVND (reference sequence). V dropped 3 bases and J dropped 1; count of bases not matched to a gene: 2. The CDR3 runs 15 residues. As DNA, the CDR3 is TGTGCCAGTAGTATTTGGACAGGGGGCACAGATACGCAGTATTTT. Its protein product is CASSIWTGGTDTQYF.

This chain links TRBV19 with TRBJ1-1, with 8 nucleotides matching TRBD1. Germline lookup yields CDR1 LNHDA and CDR2 SQIVND (reference sequence). The V segment lost 5 bases and the J segment 4 bases; nucleotides outside the gene matches: 9. The CDR3 extends over 15 amino acids. The CDR3 spells CASSDFRGLFTEAFF. The CDR3 nucleotides are TGTGCCAGTAGTGACTTCAGGGGGCTGTTCACTGAAGCTTTCTTT.

The chain links TRBV29-1 to TRBJ1-2, with 7 positions matching TRBD1. The CDR3 is 14 residues long. Germline lookup yields CDR1 SQVTM and CDR2 ANQGSEA. J gave up 4 bases and V 6 bases, and 11 bases lay outside the gene matches. CDR3 amino acids: CSVLARGTVYGYTF. In nucleotides, the CDR3 is TGCAGCGTCCTGGCCAGGGGGACAGTCTATGGCTACACCTTC.

The sample holds a few counts of this clone. This chain connects TRBV5-1 to TRBJ1-1; perhaps TRBD1 as D (6 bases). CDR1 and CDR2 (germline): SGHRS, YFSETQ. This CDR3 has 14 residues. Trimming removed 4 bases from V and 7 bases from J, with 17 bases in between. Written as DNA, the CDR3 is TGCGCCAGCAGCGTAGGACAGCTCCTCGGTGAAGCTTTCTTT. It translates to CASSVGQLLGEAFF.

V gene TRBV15 combines with J gene TRBJ1-6; D remains unclear. The V and J ends lost 2 bases and 1 base respectively, with 21 bases between them. Germline V gene lookup returns CDR1 LNHNV and CDR2 YYDKDF (reference sequence). The CDR3 length is 20 residues. Written as DNA, the CDR3 is TGTGCCACCAGCAGACAAGCCACCCCCTCTGTGCGGTCCTATAATTCACCCCTCCACTTT. As protein: CATSRQATPSVRSYNSPLHF.

The chain links TRBV7-6 to TRBJ1-2, with 7 bases matching TRBD1. Germline V gene lookup returns CDR1 SGHVS and CDR2 FNYEAQ. V shed 0 bases, J shed 4 bases, and the junction held 14 bases outside the gene matches. This CDR3 region has 18 residues. The CDR3 coding sequence is TGTGCCAGCAGCTTAGCCCAGGGTTTTAGGGGGCGAGGCTATGGCTACACCTTC. It is translated as CASSLAQGFRGRGYGYTF.

This rearrangement joins TRBV28 to TRBJ1-2; perhaps TRBD1 as D (5 bases). CDR1 is MDHEN, CDR2 SYDVKM, per germline. V lost 3 bases and J 8 bases, leaving 10 bases between the germline ends. The CDR3 is 12 amino acids. The CDR3 loop reads CASSFLSGGYTF. CDR3 DNA sequence: TGTGCCAGCAGTTTCCTCTCAGGGGGCTACACCTTC.

This clone occurred once. The J gene is TRBJ1-2, the V gene TRBV6-5; D is perhaps TRBD1 (5 bases). The ends were cut back, 4 bases at V and 8 bases at J, with 14 bases in the middle. The CDR3 is 13 residues long. CDR1 and CDR2 (germline): MNHEY, SVGAGI. CDR3 nucleotide sequence: TGTGCCAGCAGTTCGACAGTATTAAAAGGCTACACCTTC. It translates to CASSSTVLKGYTF.

This chain connects TRBV9 to TRBJ2-5; TRBD2 agrees at 8 bases. Germline V gene data show CDR1 as SGDLS and CDR2 as YYNGEE. Germline trimming cut 0 bases from V and 1 base from J; bases unmatched to any gene: 17. This CDR3 contains 20 residues. The CDR3 region has the DNA TGTGCCAGCAGCGTAGCGTCGCGGAGGGGGACTAGTCAGTCCCAAGAGACCCAGTACTTC. Translating gives CASSVASRRGTSQSQETQYF.

The chain is built from TRBV11-3 and TRBJ2-2; no definite D call. CDR3 length: 13 residues. Germline CDR1 is SGHNT and CDR2 is YENEEA. The V end lost 5 bases, the J end lost 1 base, and 5 bases lay between the germline ends. This CDR3 reads CASSPRNTGELFF. CDR3 coding DNA: TGTGCCAGCAGCCCCCGGAACACCGGGGAGCTGTTTTTT.

The chain employs TRBV14 and TRBJ1-2, with D unclear. CDR3 length: 12 amino acids. Between the trimmed V and J ends, which lost 2 bases and 4 bases, there was a span of 5 bases. The germline V gene encodes CDR1 SGHDN and CDR2 FVKESK. In DNA form, the CDR3 reads TGTGCCAGCAGCCAACTGAGCTATGGCTACACCTTC. Encoded protein: CASSQLSYGYTF.

V usage is TRBV29-1 and J usage is TRBJ2-7, with 9 bases aligning to TRBD2. The CDR3 runs to 13 residues. Germline CDR1 and CDR2: SQVTM and ANQGSEA. J lost 4 bases, V lost 6 bases, and 7 bases had no gene match. The chain's CDR3 is CSVPGLANYEQYF. CDR3 DNA sequence: TGCAGCGTACCCGGACTAGCGAATTACGAGCAGTACTTC.

The V call is TRBV19, the J call TRBJ1-1, with 8 bases matching TRBD1. The V gene end was trimmed by 0 bases and the J gene end by 10 bases; junction bases not matched to a gene: 10. The length of the CDR3 is 15 residues. Germline V CDR1 and CDR2: LNHDA, SQIVND (reference sequence). The CDR3 bases are TGTGCCAGTAGTATAGAGTCGACAGGGGCGCGGGGAGCTTTCTTT. It translates to CASSIESTGARGAFF.